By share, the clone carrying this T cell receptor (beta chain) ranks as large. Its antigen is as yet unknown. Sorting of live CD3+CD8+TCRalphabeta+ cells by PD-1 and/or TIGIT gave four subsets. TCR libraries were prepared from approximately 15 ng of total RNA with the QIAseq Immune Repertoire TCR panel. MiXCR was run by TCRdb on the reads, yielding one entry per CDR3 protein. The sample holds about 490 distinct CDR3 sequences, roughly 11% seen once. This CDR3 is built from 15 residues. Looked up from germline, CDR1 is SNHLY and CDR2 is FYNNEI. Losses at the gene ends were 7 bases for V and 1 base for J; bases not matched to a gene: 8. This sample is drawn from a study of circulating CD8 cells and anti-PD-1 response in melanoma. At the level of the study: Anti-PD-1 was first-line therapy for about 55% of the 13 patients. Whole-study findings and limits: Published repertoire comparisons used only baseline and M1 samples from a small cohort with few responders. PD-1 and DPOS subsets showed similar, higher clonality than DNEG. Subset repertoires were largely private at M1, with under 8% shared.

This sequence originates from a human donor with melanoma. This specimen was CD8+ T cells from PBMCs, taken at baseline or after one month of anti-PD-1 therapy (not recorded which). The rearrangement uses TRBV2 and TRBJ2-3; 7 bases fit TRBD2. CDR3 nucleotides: TGTGCCAGCATCCGATGGGACTACCGCACAGATACGCAGTATTTT. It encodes CASIRWDYRTDTQYF.